The T cell receptor (beta chain) described here comes from a study of T cells in Graves' hyperthyroidism and ophthalmopathy (dated by TCRdb to between 2017 and 2020). With respect to the entire study: Peripheral blood was sampled at the time of initial diagnosis, prior to any treatment. Thyroid tissue and blood T-cell repertoires from over 5 Graves' hyperthyroidism patients were also compared in the study. Whether ophthalmopathy could be predicted prospectively was tested in an independent validation cohort made up of under 20 hyperthyroidism patients plus 17 patients who later progressed to ophthalmopathy. The approximately 90 discovery patients were randomly split 7:3 into training and test sets. TCR Vbeta CDR3 sequencing of 135 peripheral blood samples (43 ophthalmopathy, roughly 74 hyperthyroidism and some 17 progressor patients) is reported in the paper. Once sampling was done, hyperthyroidism patients were given methimazole at a starting dose of 30 mg daily, whereas ophthalmopathy patients were given high-dose intravenous methylprednisolone. To identify distinguishing TCR V-J signatures, a discovery cohort of some 100 patients was used, comprising 40 to 45 with Graves' ophthalmopathy and around 60 with stable Graves' hyperthyroidism. What the work shows at the level of the full study, not this receptor alone: During validation, the model predicted progression to ophthalmopathy a median of approximately 6 months ahead of onset, with more than 60% sensitivity and 72% to 80% specificity. No statistical method was used to fix the sample size in advance, and group allocation was not hidden from the investigators. A model built on a 13 V-J signature distinguished ophthalmopathy from stable hyperthyroidism, reaching 85% to 90% sensitivity and 81.08% specificity in cross-validation and 80%/75% in testing. Most expanded thyroid clonotypes (frequency above 0.001) were also found in blood, which suggests that blood repertoires may mirror thyroid immune responses.

The CDR1 and CDR2 encoded by the germline V gene are MNHNS and SASEGT. From V the trimming removes 10 bases and from J it removes 1 base, while the gene matches leave 8 bases of the junction unaccounted for. The CDR3, from cysteine to phenylalanine, totals 14 residues. The CDR3 DNA has 42 bases and is translated from base 1. Amplification of TCR beta CDR3 regions was carried out from RNA transcripts. The TCR CDR3 was subjected to a first round of RT-PCR using the HTBI primer set and the Qiagen OneStep RT-PCR kit. Libraries were constructed in a second round of multiplex PCR, after which size selection and purification were carried out. Paired-end sequencing of the libraries was performed with 100 bp reads on an Illumina HiSeq2000. As for how the authors treated the data: Raw data were processed with SOAPnuke, discarding reads with adapters, uncalled bases, mean Phred below 15, or no exact constant-primer or identifier match. High-quality paired reads were merged with COPE v1.2.5, and unique nucleotide sequences were defined as clonotypes. MiTCR v1.1 was used to align the clonotypes against IMGT TRBV, TRBD and TRBJ reference segments. Only V-J combinations with frequency above 0.0001, covering about 99% of repertoires, were analysed. The TCS score was defined as F50 (clonal expansion) divided by E x V (chaos), with BLOSUM62-based TCRdist calculated between CDR3 peptides within each V-J. Welch's t-statistics and random forest reduced just over 500 V-J features to around 14, which were used in a naive Bayes classifier (R e1071). TCRdb itself trimmed the public reads at Q25 with fastp, ran MiXCR and retained productive beta chains. One record per CDR3 amino acid sequence lists the most common genes and DNA. The V and J calls were not made by the authors but by TCRdb's processing. This sample comprises roughly 740,000 distinct CDR3 sequences, roughly 15% of them detected only once. The ten largest make up around 7.7% of the sample.

Stable Graves' hyperthyroidism was defined as the absence of progression to ophthalmopathy over 18 months of follow-up. The hyperthyroidism patients were between 18 and 65 years old and newly diagnosed, with a disease duration of less than 2 months. Any patient with an uncontrolled infection, another autoimmune disease, pregnancy or lactation was excluded. Diagnoses were based on clinical symptoms, serum thyroxine and TRAb, thyroid ultrasound and orbital computed tomography. PBMCs were isolated from 7.5 to 10 ml of fresh peripheral blood by Ficoll-Paque density gradient centrifugation. Total RNA was extracted using Trizol reagent, and RNA quality was assessed on an Agilent 2100 Bioanalyzer. A word on this clonotype: The antigen it binds to is not known. Base qualities are missing; no much larger clone stands one base away.

The sequenced material came from blood. Recombination linked TRBV6-1 to TRBJ2-3, and 7 bases in between align with TRBD2. The sequence derives from a man aged 18-30 years with Graves' hyperthyroidism. The DNA sequence is given as TGTGCCACTTTTCGGGGGAGGGGCACAGATACGCAGTATTTT. It specifies CATFRGRGTDTQYF.